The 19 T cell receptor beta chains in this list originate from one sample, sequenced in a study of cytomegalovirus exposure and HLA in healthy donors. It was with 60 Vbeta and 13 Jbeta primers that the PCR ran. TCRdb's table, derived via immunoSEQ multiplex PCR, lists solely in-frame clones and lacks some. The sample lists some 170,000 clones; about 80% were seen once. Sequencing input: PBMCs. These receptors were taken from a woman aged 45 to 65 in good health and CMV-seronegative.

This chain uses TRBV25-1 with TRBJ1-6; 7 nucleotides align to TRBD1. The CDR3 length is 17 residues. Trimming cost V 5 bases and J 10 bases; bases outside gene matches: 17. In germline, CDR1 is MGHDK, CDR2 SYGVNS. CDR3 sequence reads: CASSSGPAGYRGSPLHF. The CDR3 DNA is TGTGCCAGCAGTTCAGGACCTGCGGGTTACAGGGGCTCACCCCTCCACTTT.

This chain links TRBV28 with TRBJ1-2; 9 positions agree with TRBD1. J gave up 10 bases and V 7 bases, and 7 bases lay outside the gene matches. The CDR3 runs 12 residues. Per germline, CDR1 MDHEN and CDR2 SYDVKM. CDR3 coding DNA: TGTGCCAGCATCGACAGGGGGAGTGACTACACCTTC. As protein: CASIDRGSDYTF.

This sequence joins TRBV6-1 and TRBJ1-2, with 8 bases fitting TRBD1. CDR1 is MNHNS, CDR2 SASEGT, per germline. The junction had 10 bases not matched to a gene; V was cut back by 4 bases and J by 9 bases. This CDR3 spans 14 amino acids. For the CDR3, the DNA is TGTGCCAGCAGTGGACAGTGGACAGGGTTCAGCTACACCTTC. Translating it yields CASSGQWTGFSYTF.

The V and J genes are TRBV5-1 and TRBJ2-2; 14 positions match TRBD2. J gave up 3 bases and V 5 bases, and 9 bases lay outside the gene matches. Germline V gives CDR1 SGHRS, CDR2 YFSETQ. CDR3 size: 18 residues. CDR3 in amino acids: CASRPRLAGGPYTGELFF. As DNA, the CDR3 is TGCGCCAGCAGGCCGCGACTAGCGGGAGGGCCGTACACCGGGGAGCTGTTTTTT.

The chain's CDR3 is CASSSGAGDYQPQHF. The CDR3 bases are TGTGCCAGCTCCTCCGGGGCAGGGGATTATCAGCCCCAGCATTTT. V usage is TRBV18 and J usage is TRBJ1-5; D is perhaps TRBD1 (6 bases). The germline V gene has CDR1 KGHSH and CDR2 LQKENI. Between the trimmed V and J ends, which lost 6 bases and 5 bases, there was a span of 17 bases. The CDR3 contains 15 residues. The complete variable domain, with remaining parts taken from reference TRBV18 and TRBJ1-5, reads NAGVMQNPRHLVRRRGQEARLRCSPMKGHSHVYWYRQLPEEGLKFMVYLQKENIIDESGMPKERFSAEFPKEGPSILRIQQVVRGDSAAYFCASSSGAGDYQPQHFGDGTRLSIL.

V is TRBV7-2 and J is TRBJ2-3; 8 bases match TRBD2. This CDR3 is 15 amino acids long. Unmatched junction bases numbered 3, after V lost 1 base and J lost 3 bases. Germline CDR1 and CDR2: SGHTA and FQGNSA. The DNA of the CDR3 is TGTGCCAGCAGCTTAGTGCGGGGGGTTACAGATACGCAGTATTTT. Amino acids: CASSLVRGVTDTQYF.

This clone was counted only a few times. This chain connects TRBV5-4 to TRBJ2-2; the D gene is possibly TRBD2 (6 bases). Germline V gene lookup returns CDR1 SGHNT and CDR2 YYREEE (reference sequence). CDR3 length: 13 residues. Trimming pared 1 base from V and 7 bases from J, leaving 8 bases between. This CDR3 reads CASSLMGGGELFF. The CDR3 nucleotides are TGTGCCAGCAGCTTGATGGGGGGCGGGGAGCTGTTTTTT.

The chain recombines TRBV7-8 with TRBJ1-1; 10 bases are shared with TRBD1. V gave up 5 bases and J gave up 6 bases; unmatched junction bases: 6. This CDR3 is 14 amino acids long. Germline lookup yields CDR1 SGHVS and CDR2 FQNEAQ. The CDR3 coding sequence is TGTGCCAGCAGCCCGGACAGGGGGAAATCTGAAGCTTTCTTT. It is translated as CASSPDRGKSEAFF. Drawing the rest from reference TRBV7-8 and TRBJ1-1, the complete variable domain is GAGVSQSPRYKVAKRGQDVALRCDPISGHVSLFWYQQALGQGPEFLTYFQNEAQLDKSGLPSDRFFAERPEGSVSTLKIQRTQQEDSAVYLCASSPDRGKSEAFFGQGTRLTVV.

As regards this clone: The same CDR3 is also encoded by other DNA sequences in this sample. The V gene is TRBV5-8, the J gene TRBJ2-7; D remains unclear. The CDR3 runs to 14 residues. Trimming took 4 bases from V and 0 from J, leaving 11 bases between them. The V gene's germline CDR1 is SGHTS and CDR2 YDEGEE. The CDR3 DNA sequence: TGTGCCAGCAGCGCCGGGTTCACCTCCTACGAGCAGTACTTC. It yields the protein CASSAGFTSYEQYF.

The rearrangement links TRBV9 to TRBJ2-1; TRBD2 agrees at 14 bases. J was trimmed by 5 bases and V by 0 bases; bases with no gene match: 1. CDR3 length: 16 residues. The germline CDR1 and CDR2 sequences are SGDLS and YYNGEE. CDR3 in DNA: TGTGCCAGCAGCGTAGTGGGACTAGCGGGAGACAATGAGCAGTTCTTC. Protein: CASSVVGLAGDNEQFF.

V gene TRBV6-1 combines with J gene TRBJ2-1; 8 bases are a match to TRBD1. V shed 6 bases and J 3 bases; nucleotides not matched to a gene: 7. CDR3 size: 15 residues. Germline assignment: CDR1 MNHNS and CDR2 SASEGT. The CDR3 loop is CASRTGGYRYNEQFF. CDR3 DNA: TGTGCCAGCAGAACAGGGGGGTACCGCTACAATGAGCAGTTCTTC.

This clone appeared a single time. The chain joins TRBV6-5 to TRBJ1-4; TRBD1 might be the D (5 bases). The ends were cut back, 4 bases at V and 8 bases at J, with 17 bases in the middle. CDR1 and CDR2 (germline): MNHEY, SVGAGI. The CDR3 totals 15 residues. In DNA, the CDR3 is TGTGCCAGCAGTTCCCTCGACAGACCAGGGGAAAAACTGTTTTTT. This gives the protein CASSSLDRPGEKLFF.

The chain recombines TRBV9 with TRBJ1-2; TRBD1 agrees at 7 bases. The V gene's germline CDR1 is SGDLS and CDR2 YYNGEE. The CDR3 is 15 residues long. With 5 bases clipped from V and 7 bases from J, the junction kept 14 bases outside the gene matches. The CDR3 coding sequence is TGTGCCAGCAGTAATTGGGACAGCCGGATACGTGGCTACACCTTC. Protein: CASSNWDSRIRGYTF. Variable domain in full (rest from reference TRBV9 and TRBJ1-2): DSGVTQTPKHLITATGQRVTLRCSPRSGDLSVYWYQQSLDQGLQFLIQYYNGEERAKGNILERFSAQQFPDLHSELNLSSLELGDSALYFCASSNWDSRIRGYTFGSGTRLTVV.

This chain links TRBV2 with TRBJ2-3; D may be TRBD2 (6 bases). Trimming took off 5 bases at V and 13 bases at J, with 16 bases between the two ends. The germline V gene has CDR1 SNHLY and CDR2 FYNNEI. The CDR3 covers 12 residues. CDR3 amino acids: CASSLSGRVKYF. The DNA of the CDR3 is TGTGCCAGCAGTTTAAGCGGGCGGGTTAAGTATTTT. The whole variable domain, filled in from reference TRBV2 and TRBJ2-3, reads EPEVTQTPSHQVTQMGQEVILRCVPISNHLYFYWYRQILGQKVEFLVSFYNNEISEKSEIFDDQFSVERPDGSNFTLKIRSTKLEDSAMYFCASSLSGRVKYFGPGTRLTVL.

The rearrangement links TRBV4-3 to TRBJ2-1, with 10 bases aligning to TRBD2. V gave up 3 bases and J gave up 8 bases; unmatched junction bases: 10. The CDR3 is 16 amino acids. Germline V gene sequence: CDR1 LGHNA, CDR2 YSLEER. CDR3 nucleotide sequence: TGCGCCAGCAGCCAGTCGCCTAGCGGGGGACGAGATGAGCAGTTCTTC. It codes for CASSQSPSGGRDEQFF.

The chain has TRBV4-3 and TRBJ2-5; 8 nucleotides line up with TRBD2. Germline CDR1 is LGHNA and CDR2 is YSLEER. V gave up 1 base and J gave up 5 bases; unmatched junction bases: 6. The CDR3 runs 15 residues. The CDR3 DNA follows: TGCGCCAGCAGCCAAGGCCTAGCGGGTGTGGAGACCCAGTACTTC. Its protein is CASSQGLAGVETQYF.

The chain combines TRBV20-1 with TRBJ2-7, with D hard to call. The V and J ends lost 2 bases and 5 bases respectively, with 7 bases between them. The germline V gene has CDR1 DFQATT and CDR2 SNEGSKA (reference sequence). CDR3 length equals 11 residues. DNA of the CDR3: TGCAGTGCTAGACCATCGGACGAGCAGTACTTC. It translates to CSARPSDEQYF.

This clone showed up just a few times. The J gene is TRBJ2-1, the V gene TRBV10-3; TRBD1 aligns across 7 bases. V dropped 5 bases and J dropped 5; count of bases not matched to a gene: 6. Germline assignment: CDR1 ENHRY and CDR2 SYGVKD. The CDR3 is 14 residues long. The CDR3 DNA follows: TGTGCCATCAGTTCAGGGGGACGAAACAATGAGCAGTTCTTC. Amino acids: CAISSGGRNNEQFF.

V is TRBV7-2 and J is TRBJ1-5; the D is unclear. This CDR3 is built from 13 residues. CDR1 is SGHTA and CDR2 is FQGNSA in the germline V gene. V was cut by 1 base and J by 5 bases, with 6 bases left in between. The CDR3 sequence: CASSLVRDQPQHF. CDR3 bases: TGTGCCAGCAGCTTAGTCCGAGATCAGCCCCAGCATTTT.